These 29 T cell receptor beta chains originate from one sample sequenced in a study of CD8+ T cells in alopecia areata. The sequencing template was cDNA reverse transcribed from extracted RNA. TCRdb's copy holds only in-frame clones and misses some; the assay was immunoSEQ multiplex PCR. The table records over 120,000 clones, approximately 50% of them present only once. The input for sequencing was CD4+ T cells sorted from blood, taken at week 0. The receptors were sampled from a human donor with alopecia areata.

The chain has TRBV4-2 and TRBJ1-4, with a possible D match to TRBD1 (6 bases). This CDR3 comprises 16 residues. Germline V gives CDR1 LGHNA, CDR2 YNFKEQ. Trimming removed 4 bases from V and 7 bases from J, with 19 bases in between. CDR3 sequence (DNA): TGTGCCAGCAGCCGGCAAGGGCACAGGGCAGGTGAAAAACTGTTTTTT. This codes for CASSRQGHRAGEKLFF.

The chain employs TRBV6-1 and TRBJ2-5, with D unresolved. V was pared by 0 bases and J by 4 bases, with 6 bases between. The CDR3 covers 13 residues. The V gene's germline CDR1 is MNHNS and CDR2 SASEGT. The CDR3 DNA is TGTGCCAGCAGTGAAGCGAGAGGAGAGACCCAGTACTTC. It encodes CASSEARGETQYF.

This clone turned up a few times. The V gene is TRBV5-1, the J gene TRBJ2-6, with 9 bases fitting TRBD1. The CDR3 contains 17 residues. CDR1 and CDR2 from the germline V gene are SGHRS and YFSETQ. The V segment lost 3 bases and the J segment 0 bases; nucleotides outside the gene matches: 4. The CDR3 here is CASSWDRAYSGANVLTF. Here the CDR3 DNA reads TGCGCCAGCAGCTGGGACAGGGCCTACTCTGGGGCCAACGTCCTGACTTTC.

The CDR3 sequence is CASSKSGTSGETQYF. For the CDR3, the DNA is TGCGCCAGCAGCAAATCCGGGACTTCGGGTGAGACCCAGTACTTC. The chain recombines TRBV5-1 with TRBJ2-5; D is possibly TRBD2 (6 bases). Looked up from germline, CDR1 is SGHRS and CDR2 is YFSETQ. CDR3 length: 15 residues. V lost 4 bases and J lost 5, with 18 bases in between.

The V call is TRBV5-1, the J call TRBJ2-2; no clear D gene. The CDR3 has 14 amino acids. The germline V gene has CDR1 SGHRS and CDR2 YFSETQ. V lost 1 base and J lost 0, with 4 bases in between. For the CDR3, the DNA is TGCGCCAGCAGCTTGCCACCGAACACCGGGGAGCTGTTTTTT. Protein sequence: CASSLPPNTGELFF.

Only a few counts were recorded for this clone. The chain carries TRBV20-1 and TRBJ1-4; TRBD1 might be the D (5 bases). This CDR3 has 11 residues. V shed 5 bases and J shed 11 bases, with 12 bases lying between them. Looked up from germline, CDR1 is DFQATT and CDR2 is SNEGSKA (reference sequence). The CDR3 spells CSAGDSRKLFF. CDR3 coding DNA: TGCAGTGCTGGGGACTCTAGGAAACTGTTTTTT.

This clone has a handful of counts. The chain uses TRBV5-1 and TRBJ2-5; TRBD1 might be the D (6 bases). In germline, CDR1 is SGHRS, CDR2 YFSETQ. The germline V and J ends were trimmed by 4 bases and 4 bases, with 14 bases remaining between them. This CDR3 has 14 residues. CDR3 region: CASSPLRGAETQYF. Here the CDR3 DNA reads TGCGCCAGCAGCCCCCTCAGGGGAGCAGAGACCCAGTACTTC.

J is TRBJ2-7 and V is TRBV6-6, with D possibly being TRBD1 (6 bases). Germline CDR1 reads MNHNY; CDR2 reads SVGAGI (reference sequence). The CDR3 contains 14 residues. V dropped 2 bases and J dropped 2 bases, with 10 bases sitting between them. The CDR3 loop reads CASSYHRDTYEQYF. DNA of the CDR3: TGTGCCAGCAGTTACCACCGGGACACCTACGAGCAGTACTTC.

This chain uses TRBV29-1 with TRBJ2-5; 14 bases match TRBD2. CDR3 length equals 15 residues. Germline V lookup: CDR1 SQVTM, CDR2 ANQGSEA. J gave up 6 bases and V 4 bases, and 7 bases lay outside the gene matches. This chain's CDR3 is CSVVGTSGRAQTQYF. CDR3 nucleotides: TGCAGCGTTGTAGGGACTAGCGGGAGAGCCCAGACCCAGTACTTC.

This clone was detected a few times. The chain has TRBV6-5 and TRBJ2-3; tentatively, D is TRBD1 (7 bases). The CDR3 is 13 residues long. Trimming shortened V by 0 bases and J by 9 bases, and 10 bases separated the two germline ends. Per germline, CDR1 MNHEY and CDR2 SVGAGI. The CDR3: CASSYSSGGTQYF. Written as DNA, the CDR3 is TGTGCCAGCAGTTACTCCTCAGGGGGGACGCAGTATTTT.

In nucleotides, the CDR3 is TGTGCCACCAGATCCTTCGGGGGGTACGAGCAGTACTTC. It yields the protein CATRSFGGYEQYF. V gene TRBV15 combines with J gene TRBJ2-7; 7 bases are shared with TRBD2. The CDR3 is 13 amino acids. Germline V CDR1 and CDR2: LNHNV, YYDKDF (reference sequence). V lost 6 bases, J lost 4 bases, and 6 bases stayed unmatched.

V and J are TRBV6-5 and TRBJ1-1; D is ambiguous. V gave up 3 bases and J gave up 5 bases, with 13 bases separating them. The CDR3 has 14 amino acids. The germline CDR1 and CDR2 sequences are MNHEY and SVGAGI. The CDR3 DNA follows: TGTGCCAGCAGTTATCGGCAGCTAACGACTGAAGCTTTCTTT. Its protein product is CASSYRQLTTEAFF.

The chain couples TRBV7-8 to TRBJ2-5, with D maybe TRBD2 (5 bases). The CDR3 covers 15 residues. The V end was cut by 2 bases, the J end by 8 bases, with 18 bases between. CDR1 is SGHVS and CDR2 is FQNEAQ in the germline V gene. This chain's CDR3 is CASSLSLATSETQYF. The CDR3, as DNA: TGTGCCAGCAGCTTATCCCTAGCTACGTCGGAAACCCAGTACTTC.

This clone was seen a few times. The V gene is TRBV4-2, the J gene TRBJ2-3; 9 nucleotides match TRBD2. Germline lookup yields CDR1 LGHNA and CDR2 YNFKEQ. The CDR3 is 16 amino acids. V shed 1 base, J shed 2 bases, and the junction held 4 bases outside the gene matches. The CDR3 here is CASSQAPSGTTDTQYF. The CDR3 DNA reads as TGTGCCAGCAGCCAAGCCCCTAGCGGGACCACAGATACGCAGTATTTT.

The chain joins TRBV6-5 to TRBJ2-1, with unresolved D. The germline V and J ends were trimmed by 4 bases and 5 bases, with 9 bases remaining between them. This CDR3 spans 13 amino acids. Germline V gene lookup returns CDR1 MNHEY and CDR2 SVGAGI. CDR3 nucleotide sequence: TGTGCCAGCAGTTCCTACACGGACAATGAGCAGTTCTTC. It encodes CASSSYTDNEQFF.

This sequence joins TRBV2 and TRBJ2-1, with 12 bases lining up with TRBD2. This CDR3 contains 15 residues. CDR1 is SNHLY, CDR2 FYNNEI, per germline. V lost 7 bases to trimming and J lost 5 bases; unmatched junction nucleotides: 6. As DNA, the CDR3 is TGTGCCAGCACCCCGACTAGCGGGAGAAACAATGAGCAGTTCTTC. Translating it yields CASTPTSGRNNEQFF.

This rearrangement joins TRBV7-2 to TRBJ2-5; no clear D. V was shortened by 1 base and J by 1 base, with 4 bases between the two germline ends. CDR3 length: 13 amino acids. Per germline, CDR1 SGHTA and CDR2 FQGNSA. Here the CDR3 reads CASSLVFQETQYF. In nucleotides, the CDR3 is TGTGCCAGCAGCTTAGTCTTCCAAGAGACCCAGTACTTC.

The chain recombines TRBV9 with TRBJ2-5; D remains ambiguous. The CDR3 is 14 residues long. V dropped 0 bases and J dropped 5 bases, with 11 bases sitting between them. CDR1 and CDR2 (germline): SGDLS, YYNGEE. This chain's CDR3 is CASSVDSLVETQYF. CDR3 coding DNA: TGTGCCAGCAGCGTAGACAGTTTAGTCGAGACCCAGTACTTC.

The chain recombines TRBV27 with TRBJ2-7; D possibly corresponds to TRBD2 (6 bases). V lost 1 base to trimming and J lost 5 bases, with 12 bases between them. CDR1 MNHEY and CDR2 SMNVEV come from the germline V gene (reference sequence). The CDR3 is 14 residues long. The CDR3 region has the DNA TGTGCCAGCAGTTTATTGGGTACGGGAGACGAGCAGTACTTC. Translated: CASSLLGTGDEQYF.

V gene TRBV6-5 combines with J gene TRBJ1-2; maybe TRBD1 (6 bases). Trimming cost V 6 bases and J 8 bases, with 13 bases left between them. The CDR3 is 12 residues long. The germline V gene has CDR1 MNHEY and CDR2 SVGAGI. The CDR3 DNA reads as TGTGCCAGCAGAACCGGACAGTCGGGCTACACCTTC. Protein product: CASRTGQSGYTF.

This clone has at least ten counts. The chain combines TRBV15 with TRBJ1-4, with TRBD1 matching over 7 bases. Looked up from germline, CDR1 is LNHNV and CDR2 is YYDKDF (reference sequence). The CDR3 runs to 16 residues. The J segment lost 6 bases and the V segment lost 1 base, leaving 8 bases of the junction unmatched. CDR3 bases: TGTGCCACCAGCAGAGGGGACAGTCTTGATGATGAAAAACTGTTTTTT. This codes for CATSRGDSLDDEKLFF.

This clone showed up just a few times. The V call is TRBV7-9, the J call TRBJ1-1; D is ambiguous. This CDR3 comprises 13 residues. Germline V gene sequence: CDR1 SEHNR, CDR2 FQNEAQ (reference sequence). V was clipped by 0 bases and J by 5 bases, with 7 bases between them. This CDR3 reads CASSLALGTEAFF. DNA of the CDR3: TGTGCCAGCAGCTTAGCGCTGGGTACTGAAGCTTTCTTT.

This clone has a handful of counts. V and J are TRBV2 and TRBJ2-2, with 9 bases fitting TRBD1. There are 16 residues in the CDR3. Trimming cost V 6 bases and J 4 bases; bases outside gene matches: 9. Germline V gene sequence: CDR1 SNHLY, CDR2 FYNNEI. CDR3 amino acids: CASRPSGTGRTGELFF. The CDR3 bases are TGTGCCAGCAGGCCCTCCGGGACAGGGCGCACCGGGGAGCTGTTTTTT.

The sample holds a few counts of this clone. The J gene is TRBJ2-1, the V gene TRBV30; D perhaps matches TRBD2 (6 bases). Germline CDR1 GTSNPN, CDR2 SVGIG (reference sequence). The CDR3 contains 15 residues. V dropped 5 bases and J dropped 9 bases, with 23 bases sitting between them. CDR3 amino acids: CAWGDPGLVGLEQFF. For the CDR3, the DNA is TGTGCCTGGGGGGACCCGGGACTCGTGGGTCTTGAGCAGTTCTTC.

This sequence joins TRBV10-3 and TRBJ2-5; 11 bases fit TRBD2. The CDR3 is 19 amino acids. With V trimmed by 3 bases and J by 1 base, 13 bases remained unmatched. Germline V gene lookup returns CDR1 ENHRY and CDR2 SYGVKD. The CDR3 loop is CAISDPMHIAGGLQETQYF. Written as DNA, the CDR3 is TGTGCCATCAGTGACCCGATGCATATAGCGGGAGGGCTCCAAGAGACCCAGTACTTC.

V usage is TRBV29-1 and J usage is TRBJ1-1, with D possibly matching TRBD1 (6 bases). With 4 bases removed from V and 1 base from J, the gap between germline ends came to 19 bases. The CDR3 spans 16 residues. Germline values: CDR1 SQVTM, CDR2 ANQGSEA. This CDR3 is CSVVGQKELWNTEAFF. The CDR3 nucleotides are TGCAGCGTTGTAGGACAGAAGGAGTTGTGGAACACTGAAGCTTTCTTT.

V is TRBV5-1 and J is TRBJ2-7; D remains ambiguous. There are 15 residues in the CDR3. The germline V and J ends were trimmed by 0 bases and 2 bases, with 12 bases remaining between them. Germline V gene sequence: CDR1 SGHRS, CDR2 YFSETQ. CDR3 residues: CASSLAARSTYEQYF. CDR3 nucleotide sequence: TGCGCCAGCAGCTTGGCCGCCAGGTCAACCTACGAGCAGTACTTC. The whole variable domain, filled in from reference TRBV5-1 and TRBJ2-7, reads KAGVTQTPRYLIKTRGQQVTLSCSPISGHRSVSWYQQTPGQGLQFLFEYFSETQRNKGNFPGRFSGRQFSNSRSEMNVSTLELGDSALYLCASSLAARSTYEQYFGPGTRLTVT.

The chain carries TRBV27 and TRBJ2-6; D possibly corresponds to TRBD2 (6 bases). The ends were cut back, 7 bases at V and 4 bases at J, with 11 bases in the middle. CDR1 is MNHEY, CDR2 SMNVEV, per germline (reference sequence). CDR3 length: 14 residues. CDR3 region: CASMRDWGANVLTF. The CDR3 DNA reads as TGTGCCAGCATGAGGGACTGGGGGGCCAACGTCCTGACTTTC.

This clone was observed a few times. This same CDR3 is encoded by further DNA sequences in the sample. For the CDR3, the DNA is TGTGCCAGCAGTTCCGCGGGGAGCAATCAGCCCCAGCATTTT. It translates to CASSSAGSNQPQHF. This chain connects TRBV6-5 to TRBJ1-5; D remains unclear. Between the trimmed V and J ends, which lost 4 bases and 1 base, there was a span of 8 bases. Germline loops: CDR1 MNHEY, CDR2 SVGAGI. The CDR3 contains 14 residues.